This TCR beta chain was sequenced during a study of TIL therapy for anti-PD-1-resistant metastatic lung cancer. Study-level background: Tumors carried a median about 1.5 non-synonymous mutations per megabase.

Described time point: pre-treatment sample, taken before nivolumab and TIL therapy. Most excised metastases sampled were pleural nodules or supraclavicular lymph nodes. In regard to this clone: Its antigen is not known.

Points from the study as a whole: Many TIL product clones were absent from baseline tumor, suggesting clonal contraction.

Sequencing used immunoSEQ v3. Only in-frame clones appear in the TCRdb table, and some are missing; sequencing was by immunoSEQ multiplex PCR. The sample has more than 90,000 clones, roughly two thirds seen once; the top ten hold roughly 9.7%. Sequencing used tumor tissue, obtained at baseline. This TCR was recovered from a person between 30 and 80 years old with non-small cell lung cancer.

In nucleotides, the CDR3 is TGTGCCAGCAGCGTAGATCCGGCTGGTACTGAAGCTTTCTTT. It codes for CASSVDPAGTEAFF. The chain uses TRBV9 and TRBJ1-1; no firm D call. CDR1 and CDR2 from the germline V gene are SGDLS and YYNGEE. The CDR3 loop spans 14 amino acids. V shed 0 bases and J shed 5 bases, with 11 bases lying between them.